This TCR beta chain stems from a study of cytomegalovirus exposure and HLA in healthy donors. At the level of the study: Inside one of the first data releases sat tens of millions of unique TCRs taken from HLA-typed donors. The study, taken as a whole, reports: TCR beta sequences reportedly predicted the HLA-A and HLA-B alleles of most subjects accurately. The CMV antigen specificity of a few CMV-associated chains was confirmed through in vitro analysis. With DRB1 most and HLA-C fewest, TCR association rates differed between HLA loci in a later analysis.

Germline CDR1 is MDHEN and CDR2 is SYDVKM. The CDR3 length is 16 residues. V dropped 6 bases and J dropped 3; count of bases not matched to a gene: 6. As for this clone: Its antigen is unknown.

Both 60 Vbeta primers and 13 Jbeta primers went into the PCR. TCRdb keeps only in-frame clones here, not all; method: immunoSEQ multiplex PCR. Here the sample spans around 90,000 clones, 86% being singletons. The specimen sequenced was PBMCs. The chain employs TRBV28 and TRBJ2-1; 12 bases map to TRBD2. The clonotype comes from a man aged 25-45 years in good health and CMV-seropositive. CDR3 sequence reads: CASSPGLAGIYNEQFF. The CDR3 region has the DNA TGTGCCAGCAGCCCCGGACTAGCGGGGATCTACAATGAGCAGTTCTTC.